The 16 T cell receptor beta chains in this list originate from one sample, sequenced in a study of blood T cell repertoires in COVID-19. Repertoires were generated with immunoSEQ multiplex PCR, while TCRdb's copy carries only in-frame clones and drops some. The repertoire holds 45,000 or so clones, with more than 70% as singletons. The sequenced sample was peripheral blood. Every receptor here comes from a woman aged 65 to 85 with acute or convalescent COVID-19.

This rearrangement joins TRBV7-8 to TRBJ2-7; 12 bases agree with TRBD2. The CDR3 loop spans 16 amino acids. Germline V gene data show CDR1 as SGHVS and CDR2 as FQNEAQ. V was pared by 5 bases and J by 2 bases, with 7 bases of the junction left unmatched. The CDR3 protein is CASSLRTSGAPYEQYF. CDR3 in DNA: TGTGCCAGCAGCCTCAGGACTAGCGGGGCCCCCTACGAGCAGTACTTC.

This chain uses TRBV7-2 with TRBJ2-3; 10 bases are shared with TRBD2. The CDR3 length is 16 residues. Trimming removed 1 base from V and 4 bases from J; junction bases left unmatched: 5. The germline V gene encodes CDR1 SGHTA and CDR2 FQGNSA. As DNA, the CDR3 is TGTGCCAGCAGCTTAGAAGGGCTAGCGGGAGCAGATACGCAGTATTTT. The encoded protein is CASSLEGLAGADTQYF.

This clone was observed a single time. This chain connects TRBV7-9 to TRBJ2-7, with 9 bases lining up with TRBD1. Germline V gene sequence: CDR1 SEHNR, CDR2 FQNEAQ (reference sequence). The CDR3 is 14 amino acids. J lost 4 bases, V lost 5 bases, and 6 bases had no gene match. CDR3 in amino acids: CASSDTGGWYEQYF. The CDR3 DNA reads TGTGCCAGCAGCGATACAGGGGGCTGGTACGAGCAGTACTTC.

The rearrangement links TRBV7-2 to TRBJ1-1; 10 bases are a match to TRBD1. V gave up 5 bases and J gave up 5 bases; unmatched junction bases: 11. Germline V gene lookup returns CDR1 SGHTA and CDR2 FQGNSA. CDR3 size: 16 residues. CDR3 in DNA: TGTGCCAGCAGCCAAGACAGGGGGCTAAGTCAGACTGAAGCTTTCTTT. Translating it yields CASSQDRGLSQTEAFF.

This clone was detected a few times. The chain couples TRBV11-1 to TRBJ2-7; TRBD1 might be the D (6 bases). The V gene lost 4 bases and the J gene lost 4 bases, with 11 bases spanning the gap. Germline assignment: CDR1 SGHAT and CDR2 FQDESV (reference sequence). The CDR3 runs 13 residues. Written as DNA, the CDR3 is TGTGCCAGCAGCTGGGGACACGGATACGAGCAGTACTTC. Its translation: CASSWGHGYEQYF.

The chain is built from TRBV28 and TRBJ1-2, with 7 bases matching TRBD1. This CDR3 is 15 amino acids long. The J segment lost 4 bases and the V segment lost 3 bases, leaving 8 bases of the junction unmatched. Per germline, CDR1 MDHEN and CDR2 SYDVKM. The CDR3: CASSLDLTGRYGYTF. The CDR3 bases are TGTGCCAGCAGTTTGGACCTGACAGGGCGCTATGGCTACACCTTC.

The chain recombines TRBV11-3 with TRBJ2-2; TRBD1 aligns across 7 bases. Germline CDR1 reads SGHNT; CDR2 reads YENEEA. CDR3 size: 14 residues. The junction had 7 bases not matched to a gene; V was cut back by 5 bases and J by 7 bases. The CDR3 here is CASSRQGTSGELFF. CDR3 DNA sequence: TGTGCCAGCAGCCGACAGGGTACAAGCGGGGAGCTGTTTTTT.

The chain uses TRBV7-2 and TRBJ1-2; D remains ambiguous. Trimming removed 7 bases from V and 1 base from J, with 13 bases in between. The CDR3 totals 14 residues. Germline lookup yields CDR1 SGHTA and CDR2 FQGNSA. In nucleotides, the CDR3 is TGTGCCAGCACCCCAGGAGGGTTTAACTATGGCTACACCTTC. The encoded protein is CASTPGGFNYGYTF. Together with reference TRBV7-2 and TRBJ1-2, the CDR3 gives the full variable domain: GAGVSQSPSNKVTEKGKDVELRCDPISGHTALYWYRQSLGQGLEFLIYFQGNSAPDKSGLPSDRFSAERTGGSVSTLTIQRTQQEDSAVYLCASTPGGFNYGYTFGSGTRLTVV.

This chain connects TRBV15 to TRBJ1-5; D gene unclear. The CDR3 length is 13 residues. Trimming shortened V by 3 bases and J by 6 bases, and 9 bases separated the two germline ends. The germline V gene has CDR1 LNHNV and CDR2 YYDKDF (reference sequence). In nucleotides, the CDR3 is TGTGCCACCAGCAGTGAAGGGAGTCAGCCCCAGCATTTT. Its translation is CATSSEGSQPQHF.

The chain has TRBV10-3 and TRBJ2-5, with D possibly being TRBD2 (5 bases). The CDR3 totals 14 residues. V lost 0 bases, J lost 4 bases, and 9 bases lay in between. Germline-derived CDR1 and CDR2 are ENHRY and SYGVKD. The CDR3 region is CAISESGAGETQYF. The CDR3 region has the DNA TGTGCCATCAGTGAGTCTGGCGCGGGAGAGACCCAGTACTTC.

The V call is TRBV5-1, the J call TRBJ2-5, with TRBD1 as a possible D gene (6 bases). This CDR3 comprises 14 residues. The V end was cut by 4 bases, the J end by 0 bases, with 10 bases between. The germline gives CDR1 SGHRS, CDR2 YFSETQ. In DNA form, the CDR3 reads TGCGCCAGCAGCAGGGACACGTACCAAGAGACCCAGTACTTC. Its translation is CASSRDTYQETQYF.

The rearrangement uses TRBV7-9 and TRBJ2-2; D not resolved. V was cut by 7 bases and J by 5 bases, with 11 bases left in between. This CDR3 has 13 residues. CDR1 is SEHNR and CDR2 is FQNEAQ in the germline V gene (reference sequence). The CDR3 sequence: CASILRVTGELFF. The CDR3 bases are TGTGCCAGCATCCTACGGGTAACCGGGGAGCTGTTTTTT.

The J gene is TRBJ2-3, the V gene TRBV4-1; a possible D gene is TRBD1 (8 bases). The length of the CDR3 is 17 residues. The V end was cut by 0 bases, the J end by 2 bases, with 15 bases between. Germline CDR1 and CDR2: MGHRA and YSYEKL. CDR3 protein: CASSQETGGGVTDTQYF. The CDR3 region has the DNA TGCGCCAGCAGCCAAGAAACAGGGGGGGGAGTCACAGATACGCAGTATTTT.

This rearrangement joins TRBV7-3 to TRBJ2-3, with a possible D match to TRBD1 (5 bases). This CDR3 region has 16 residues. Germline CDR1 reads SGHTA; CDR2 reads FQGTGA. V shed 2 bases and J shed 0 bases, with 12 bases lying between them. In nucleotides, the CDR3 is TGTGCCAGCAGCTTATCGACAGACCTAAGCACAGATACGCAGTATTTT. As protein: CASSLSTDLSTDTQYF.

The chain links TRBV5-1 to TRBJ1-3; 7 bases align to TRBD1. CDR3 length: 15 residues. CDR1 and CDR2 (germline): SGHRS, YFSETQ. V lost 5 bases and J lost 3; bases outside the gene matches: 8. In DNA, the CDR3 is TGCGCCAGCAGTCAGGCGTGGGACAGTGGAAACACCATATATTTT. Translation: CASSQAWDSGNTIYF.

Only a few counts were recorded for this clone. This chain uses TRBV19 with TRBJ1-1; D not certain. The CDR3 contains 14 residues. The V end lost 3 bases, the J end lost 1 base, and 9 bases lay between the germline ends. The germline CDR1 and CDR2 sequences are LNHDA and SQIVND (reference sequence). The CDR3 sequence is CASSIRGTNTEAFF. CDR3 sequence (DNA): TGTGCCAGTAGTATCAGAGGTACGAACACTGAAGCTTTCTTT.